Listed below are T cell receptor beta chains from one sample, sequenced in a study of breast tumors, draining lymph nodes, adjacent tissues. A single record per CDR3 protein comes from TCRdb applying MiXCR to the multiplex PCR reads. The repertoire holds around 230,000 distinct CDR3 sequences, with about 32% as singletons. The source material was axillary lymph node tissue. The receptors derive from a female donor with breast cancer. Some clones in this sample may be carry-over from other donors' samples. CDR3s include the opening cysteine and the closing phenylalanine or tryptophan. Fields, in order: CDR3 length, D gene, V gene, clone size, J gene, CDR3 DNA, CDR3 protein. The D gene is left open where the match is weak. Clone size is given for some rows only: seen once, a few or many times, or a class if the clone is expanded.

len: 15
d_gene: TRBD1
v_gene: TRBV6-1
abundance: many
j_gene: TRBJ2-7
CDR3nt: TGTGCCAGCAGTGAAGGGGCAGGGGGTTTATACGAGCAGTACTTC
CDR3aa: CASSEGAGGLYEQYF

len: 15
d_gene: NA
v_gene: TRBV15
abundance: NA
j_gene: TRBJ2-2
CDR3nt: TGTGCCACCCGCAGAGATTGGGTGAGGAACGGGGGGCTGTTTTTT
CDR3aa: CATRRDWVRNGGLFF

len: 16
d_gene: NA
v_gene: TRBV7-9
abundance: many
j_gene: TRBJ2-7
CDR3nt: TGTGCCAGCAGCAAAAAGGGGGTGGGAGACTCGTACGAGCAGTACTTC
CDR3aa: CASSKKGVGDSYEQYF

len: 14
d_gene: TRBD2
v_gene: TRBV11-2
abundance: many
j_gene: TRBJ2-1
CDR3nt: TGTGCCAGCAGCTTTCTAGCGGGAGGTAATGAGCAGTTCTTC
CDR3aa: CASSFLAGGNEQFF

len: 15
d_gene: NA
v_gene: TRBV13
abundance: NA
j_gene: TRBJ1-4
CDR3nt: TGTGCCAGCAGTCGGCCGCCCGGCACAGGTGAAAAACTGTTTTTT
CDR3aa: CASSRPPGTGEKLFF

len: 16
d_gene: TRBD1
v_gene: TRBV19
abundance: many
j_gene: TRBJ2-7
CDR3nt: TGTGCCAGTCAAACCACCCCGGGACAGGGACCCTACGAGCAGTACTTC
CDR3aa: CASQTTPGQGPYEQYF

len: 15
d_gene: NA
v_gene: TRBV4-1
abundance: many
j_gene: TRBJ2-1
CDR3nt: TGCGCCAGCAGCCAAGAAGGCAGCTCCTACAATGAGCAGTTCTTC
CDR3aa: CASSQEGSSYNEQFF

len: 15
d_gene: NA
v_gene: TRBV7-9
abundance: many
j_gene: TRBJ2-3
CDR3nt: TGTGCCAGCAGCTTAGCGGGACATAACACAGATACGCAGTATTTT
CDR3aa: CASSLAGHNTDTQYF

len: 15
d_gene: NA
v_gene: TRBV7-2
abundance: NA
j_gene: TRBJ2-6
CDR3nt: TGTGCCACACGTTCTGGGGCAGCTGGGGCCAACGTCCTGCCTTTC
CDR3aa: CATRSGAAGANVLPF

len: 15
d_gene: TRBD1
v_gene: TRBV4-2
abundance: many
j_gene: TRBJ2-1
CDR3nt: TGTGCCAGCAGCCAAGGCCGGGACAGCTCGCATTGGCAGTTCTTC
CDR3aa: CASSQGRDSSHWQFF

len: 16
d_gene: TRBD1
v_gene: TRBV11-2
abundance: many
j_gene: TRBJ2-5
CDR3nt: TGTGCCAGCAGCTTAGACGGACAGGGGGCTGAAGAGACCCAGTACTTC
CDR3aa: CASSLDGQGAEETQYF

len: 15
d_gene: NA
v_gene: TRBV29-1
abundance: many
j_gene: TRBJ2-5
CDR3nt: TGCAGCGTTAAAACGACCGACTGGCAAGATCAGACCCAGTACTTC
CDR3aa: CSVKTTDWQDQTQYF

len: 17
d_gene: TRBD2
v_gene: TRBV7-3
abundance: NA
j_gene: TRBJ2-1
CDR3nt: TGTGCCAGCAGCCTCGGGACTAGCGGGAGAGTTTTCAATGAGCAGTTCTTC
CDR3aa: CASSLGTSGRVFNEQFF

len: 14
d_gene: TRBD2
v_gene: TRBV20-1
abundance: NA
j_gene: TRBJ2-5
CDR3nt: TGCAGTGCCGAACTAGCGGGAGGCCAAGAGACCCAGTACTTC
CDR3aa: CSAELAGGQETQYF

len: 14
d_gene: NA
v_gene: TRBV4-1
abundance: many
j_gene: TRBJ2-2
CDR3nt: TGCGCCAGCAGCTACGGGAGTTTGGCCGGGGAGCTGTTTTTT
CDR3aa: CASSYGSLAGELFF

len: 15
d_gene: NA
v_gene: TRBV14
abundance: NA
j_gene: TRBJ2-3
CDR3nt: TGTGCCCGCAGCGTCCGGACATTTAGCACAGATACGCAGTGTTTT
CDR3aa: CARSVRTFSTDTQCF

len: 17
d_gene: NA
v_gene: TRBV6-5
abundance: many
j_gene: TRBJ2-1
CDR3nt: TGTGCCAGCAGTTACGCGAAAAATAGCGGTTTCTACAATGAGCAGTTCTTC
CDR3aa: CASSYAKNSGFYNEQFF

len: 15
d_gene: NA
v_gene: TRBV5-5
abundance: NA
j_gene: TRBJ1-6
CDR3nt: TGTGCCAGCAGCTTGGCCGGGACAAGTAATTCACCCCTCCACTTT
CDR3aa: CASSLAGTSNSPLHF